The clone carrying this TCR beta chain was counted at least ten times. This entry comes from a study of blood T cell repertoires in COVID-19. Study summary: Donors in the United States, Italy and Spain gave samples during acute or convalescent COVID-19. T cells, B-cell-depleted T cells, or PBMCs supplied cDNA or gDNA.

Measured with immunoSEQ multiplex PCR; TCRdb has only the in-frame clones, and not every one. Of about 150,000 clones listed, over 65% are singletons. The V gene's germline CDR1 is LNHNV and CDR2 YYDKDF (reference sequence). The CDR3 spans 17 residues. V dropped 0 bases and J dropped 0 bases, with 12 bases sitting between them. The sequencing input was peripheral blood. This clonotype was sampled from an older man with acute or convalescent COVID-19. The chain uses TRBV15 and TRBJ1-5; no reliable D call. This CDR3 reads CATSRDLASNSNQPQHF. CDR3 DNA: TGTGCCACCAGCAGAGACCTGGCATCAAATAGCAATCAGCCCCAGCATTTT.